Listed below are T cell receptor beta chains from one sample, sequenced in a study of blood T cell repertoires in COVID-19. Sequencing used immunoSEQ multiplex PCR; TCRdb keeps in-frame clones, though not all of them. Here the sample spans 120,000 or so clones, around nine tenths being singletons. The sample was peripheral blood. The receptors were gathered from a woman aged 45-65 years with acute or convalescent COVID-19. CDR3s include the opening cysteine and the closing phenylalanine or tryptophan. The D gene is left open where the match is weak. For some rows the clone size is stated as once, few or many, or as a class when expanded; others skip it.

clone size: .
J gene: TRBJ2-1
V gene: TRBV11-1
D gene: TRBD2
CDR3 DNA: TGTGCCAGCAGCTTATCTAGCGGGGGGGCTGCAGTTGAGCAGTTCTTC
CDR3 protein: CASSLSSGGAAVEQFF

clone size: .
J gene: TRBJ2-1
V gene: TRBV6-5
D gene: .
CDR3 DNA: TGTGCCAGCAGTTACGGCGGCAATGAGCAGTTCTTC
CDR3 protein: CASSYGGNEQFF

clone size: .
J gene: TRBJ2-4
V gene: TRBV11-3
D gene: TRBD1
CDR3 DNA: TGTGCCAGCAGCTTAGTTGGGACAGGGGGCCCATTTCAGTACTTC
CDR3 protein: CASSLVGTGGPFQYF

clone size: .
J gene: TRBJ1-2
V gene: TRBV11-1
D gene: .
CDR3 DNA: TGTGCCAGCAGCTCGCACCCATCAAGCCACTATGGCTACACCTTC
CDR3 protein: CASSSHPSSHYGYTF

clone size: .
J gene: TRBJ1-3
V gene: TRBV12-5
D gene: TRBD1
CDR3 DNA: TGTGCTAGTGGTTTGACAGGGGGCGGAAACACCATATATTTT
CDR3 protein: CASGLTGGGNTIYF

clone size: .
J gene: TRBJ2-7
V gene: TRBV18
D gene: .
CDR3 DNA: TGTGCCAGCTCACCAGTTCCAGGGGGGAACTACGAGCAGTACTTC
CDR3 protein: CASSPVPGGNYEQYF

clone size: .
J gene: TRBJ1-2
V gene: TRBV12-3/TRBV12-4
D gene: .
CDR3 DNA: TGTGCCAGCAGTCCTCCCGGGGATGGCTACACCTTC
CDR3 protein: CASSPPGDGYTF

clone size: .
J gene: TRBJ1-1
V gene: TRBV10-3
D gene: TRBD1
CDR3 DNA: TGTGCCATCGCAGGACAGGGGCTTTTAACTGAAGCTTTCTTT
CDR3 protein: CAIAGQGLLTEAFF

clone size: .
J gene: TRBJ2-1
V gene: TRBV5-1
D gene: .
CDR3 DNA: TGCGCCAGCAGCTTGGGAGTCAGGTACAATGAGCAGTTCTTC
CDR3 protein: CASSLGVRYNEQFF

clone size: .
J gene: TRBJ2-2
V gene: TRBV3-1/TRBV3-2
D gene: .
CDR3 DNA: TGTGCCAGCAGCCAAGATGTCAGGGTCCCTTACCCGGCGGAGCTGTTTTTT
CDR3 protein: CASSQDVRVPYPAELFF

clone size: .
J gene: TRBJ2-5
V gene: TRBV29-1
D gene: .
CDR3 DNA: TGCAGCGTTGAAAGGCCTCAAGACTGGGAGACCCAGTACTTC
CDR3 protein: CSVERPQDWETQYF

clone size: .
J gene: TRBJ2-5
V gene: TRBV9
D gene: TRBD2
CDR3 DNA: TGTGCCAGCAGCGCCGGACTAGCGGTACAAGAGACCCAGTACTTC
CDR3 protein: CASSAGLAVQETQYF

clone size: .
J gene: TRBJ1-2
V gene: TRBV27
D gene: .
CDR3 DNA: TGTGCCAGCAGTTTATCCCGGGGCTATGGCTACACCTTC
CDR3 protein: CASSLSRGYGYTF

clone size: .
J gene: TRBJ1-1
V gene: TRBV10-3
D gene: .
CDR3 DNA: TGTGCCATCAGTGAGGGCAAGAGGGCTTTCTTT
CDR3 protein: CAISEGKRAFF

clone size: .
J gene: TRBJ2-5
V gene: TRBV6-5
D gene: .
CDR3 DNA: TGTGCCAGCAGTTACTCGATTTCCCGGGAAGAGACCCAGTACTTC
CDR3 protein: CASSYSISREETQYF

clone size: few
J gene: TRBJ2-7
V gene: TRBV7-2
D gene: .
CDR3 DNA: TGTGCCAGCAGCCACCTCGGCCAGGGGAGGGCCTACGAGCAGTACTTC
CDR3 protein: CASSHLGQGRAYEQYF

clone size: .
J gene: TRBJ2-7
V gene: TRBV6-2/TRBV6-3
D gene: .
CDR3 DNA: TGTGCCAGCAGTGACAGGCCCACCTACGAGCAGTACTTC
CDR3 protein: CASSDRPTYEQYF

clone size: .
J gene: TRBJ2-2
V gene: TRBV19
D gene: TRBD2
CDR3 DNA: TGTGCCAGTACCTATCAACTAGCGGGAGGGTCGAACACCGGGGAGCTGTTTTTT
CDR3 protein: CASTYQLAGGSNTGELFF

clone size: .
J gene: TRBJ1-3
V gene: TRBV6-5
D gene: .
CDR3 DNA: TGTGCCAGCAGTTACGGCTTCGGAGCCTCTGGAAACACCATATATTTT
CDR3 protein: CASSYGFGASGNTIYF

clone size: .
J gene: TRBJ1-3
V gene: TRBV30
D gene: .
CDR3 DNA: TGTGCCGGATCAGGGGCTGGAAACACCATATATTTT
CDR3 protein: CAGSGAGNTIYF

clone size: .
J gene: TRBJ1-2
V gene: TRBV2
D gene: TRBD1
CDR3 DNA: TGTGCCAGCAGTTTGACAGGGGATAACTATGGCTACACCTTC
CDR3 protein: CASSLTGDNYGYTF

clone size: .
J gene: TRBJ2-5
V gene: TRBV5-4
D gene: .
CDR3 DNA: TGTGCCAGCAGTAGACTCGACCAAGAGACCCAGTACTTC
CDR3 protein: CASSRLDQETQYF

clone size: .
J gene: TRBJ1-1
V gene: TRBV2
D gene: .
CDR3 DNA: TGTGCCAGCAGACAGGAGAGCATGAACACTGAAGCTTTCTTT
CDR3 protein: CASRQESMNTEAFF

clone size: few
J gene: TRBJ1-6
V gene: TRBV7-9
D gene: .
CDR3 DNA: TGTGCCAGCAGTCCCCTAGACAGTCAGAATTCACCCCTCCACTTT
CDR3 protein: CASSPLDSQNSPLHF

clone size: .
J gene: TRBJ2-7
V gene: TRBV12-3/TRBV12-4
D gene: .
CDR3 DNA: TGTGCCAGCAGCAGACTCAATTACTACGAGCAGTACTTC
CDR3 protein: CASSRLNYYEQYF

clone size: .
J gene: TRBJ1-5
V gene: TRBV5-4
D gene: .
CDR3 DNA: TGTGCCGCCCCGGACAGAGATCAGCCCCAGCATTTT
CDR3 protein: CAAPDRDQPQHF

clone size: few
J gene: TRBJ1-2
V gene: TRBV19
D gene: .
CDR3 DNA: TGTGCCAGTAGTATCGCAGGGGATCGCACCTTC
CDR3 protein: CASSIAGDRTF

clone size: .
J gene: TRBJ1-3
V gene: TRBV5-4
D gene: TRBD1
CDR3 DNA: TGTGCCAGCAGCCGGGACAGGGTTGCTGGAAACACCATATATTTT
CDR3 protein: CASSRDRVAGNTIYF

clone size: .
J gene: TRBJ1-1
V gene: TRBV9
D gene: TRBD1
CDR3 DNA: TGTGCCAGCAGCGCCCGGACAGGGGCGAACACTGAAGCTTTCTTT
CDR3 protein: CASSARTGANTEAFF

clone size: .
J gene: TRBJ1-6
V gene: TRBV7-8
D gene: .
CDR3 DNA: TGTGCCAGCAGCCCCATCACAGGTCCTAATTCACCCCTCCACTTT
CDR3 protein: CASSPITGPNSPLHF

clone size: .
J gene: TRBJ2-7
V gene: TRBV5-6
D gene: .
CDR3 DNA: TGTGCCAGCAGCTACTTGGCGGGGACCTACGAGCAGTACTTC
CDR3 protein: CASSYLAGTYEQYF

clone size: .
J gene: TRBJ2-5
V gene: TRBV11-3
D gene: TRBD2
CDR3 DNA: TGTGCCAGCAGCTCACTAGGACTAGCGGGGGCCGTAAAAGAGACCCAGTACTTC
CDR3 protein: CASSSLGLAGAVKETQYF

clone size: .
J gene: TRBJ2-7
V gene: TRBV5-1
D gene: TRBD1
CDR3 DNA: TGCGCCAGCAGCTCTGGACAGGGGGGGTACGTTAGCGGCTACGAGCAGTACTTC
CDR3 protein: CASSSGQGGYVSGYEQYF

clone size: .
J gene: TRBJ1-2
V gene: TRBV11-3
D gene: .
CDR3 DNA: TGTGCCAGCAGCTTAGGTCAGGGTCCCTATGGCTACACCTTC
CDR3 protein: CASSLGQGPYGYTF

clone size: .
J gene: TRBJ2-3
V gene: TRBV3-1/TRBV3-2
D gene: .
CDR3 DNA: TGTGCCAGCAGCCCCCGGTACCATACGCAGTATTTT
CDR3 protein: CASSPRYHTQYF

clone size: once
J gene: TRBJ1-6
V gene: TRBV7-3
D gene: TRBD1
CDR3 DNA: TGTGCCAGCAGCTTGGGAACAGGGGCTAATTCACCCCTCCACTTT
CDR3 protein: CASSLGTGANSPLHF

clone size: .
J gene: TRBJ2-5
V gene: TRBV5-6
D gene: .
CDR3 DNA: TGTGCCAGCAGCTTCGCAGGGTTTAGGGAGACCCAGTACTTC
CDR3 protein: CASSFAGFRETQYF

clone size: once
J gene: TRBJ2-7
V gene: TRBV5-1
D gene: TRBD2
CDR3 DNA: TGCGCCAGCAGCTTGGGCCTTGGACTAGCGGGAGAAGCTTACGAGCAGTACTTC
CDR3 protein: CASSLGLGLAGEAYEQYF

clone size: .
J gene: TRBJ2-7
V gene: TRBV12-5
D gene: TRBD2
CDR3 DNA: TGTGCTAGTGCCACCGGGACTAGCGGGAGGGCCTCCCACGAGCAGTACTTC
CDR3 protein: CASATGTSGRASHEQYF

clone size: once
J gene: TRBJ1-2
V gene: TRBV6-5
D gene: .
CDR3 DNA: TGTGCCAGCGGATACACGGGGGTAGGGTATGGCTACACCTTC
CDR3 protein: CASGYTGVGYGYTF

clone size: .
J gene: TRBJ1-3
V gene: TRBV9
D gene: TRBD1
CDR3 DNA: TGTGCCAGCAGCGATCCTCAATTAGACAGGGCTGTTGGAAACACCATATATTTT
CDR3 protein: CASSDPQLDRAVGNTIYF

clone size: .
J gene: TRBJ2-3
V gene: TRBV7-9
D gene: TRBD1
CDR3 DNA: TGTGCCAGCAGCTTGGGGACAGGGGAGACAGATACGCAGTATTTT
CDR3 protein: CASSLGTGETDTQYF

clone size: .
J gene: TRBJ2-5
V gene: TRBV12-5
D gene: .
CDR3 DNA: TGTGCTAGTTCGTCCACAGGGATGAGGGAAGAGACCCAGTACTTC
CDR3 protein: CASSSTGMREETQYF

clone size: .
J gene: TRBJ1-6
V gene: TRBV6-2/TRBV6-3
D gene: TRBD1
CDR3 DNA: TGTGCCAGCAGTCAACAGGGGTGGGGTTCACCCCTCCACTTT
CDR3 protein: CASSQQGWGSPLHF

clone size: .
J gene: TRBJ1-2
V gene: TRBV9
D gene: TRBD1
CDR3 DNA: TGTGCCAGCAGCGTAGCCCCCCCCGGACAGGGGGCTATTCGAGACTATGGCTACACCTTC
CDR3 protein: CASSVAPPGQGAIRDYGYTF

clone size: .
J gene: TRBJ1-4
V gene: TRBV10-3
D gene: .
CDR3 DNA: TGTGCCATCAGTGAGGGAGGGACGCCCAGTGAAAAACTGTTTTTT
CDR3 protein: CAISEGGTPSEKLFF

clone size: .
J gene: TRBJ2-7
V gene: TRBV6-5
D gene: .
CDR3 DNA: TGTGCCAGCCTGGCCGCAGGGGGGCCTTACGAGCAGTACTTC
CDR3 protein: CASLAAGGPYEQYF

clone size: .
J gene: TRBJ2-5
V gene: TRBV10-1
D gene: .
CDR3 DNA: TGCGCCAGCAGTGAGTCAAATCCCGGTCGACTAACGGGGACCCAGTACTTC
CDR3 protein: CASSESNPGRLTGTQYF

clone size: .
J gene: TRBJ1-1
V gene: TRBV6-5
D gene: .
CDR3 DNA: TGTGCCACCCTGACCGACAGGGCTTTCTTT
CDR3 protein: CATLTDRAFF

clone size: once
J gene: TRBJ2-1
V gene: TRBV11-3
D gene: .
CDR3 DNA: TGTGCCAGCAGCTTAGGAGGGTACAATGAGCAGTTCTTC
CDR3 protein: CASSLGGYNEQFF

clone size: .
J gene: TRBJ1-1
V gene: TRBV6-5
D gene: .
CDR3 DNA: TGTGCCAGCAGTTACTCGGGCAGGAACACTGAAGCTTTCTTT
CDR3 protein: CASSYSGRNTEAFF

clone size: .
J gene: TRBJ2-3
V gene: TRBV6-2/TRBV6-3
D gene: TRBD1
CDR3 DNA: TGTGCCAGCAGTGAGGACAGGGGGCGCGCAGATACGCAGTATTTT
CDR3 protein: CASSEDRGRADTQYF

clone size: .
J gene: TRBJ1-4
V gene: TRBV5-1
D gene: TRBD1
CDR3 DNA: TGCGCCAGCAGCTCCACAGGGGGCCCAGGTGAAAAACTGTTTTTT
CDR3 protein: CASSSTGGPGEKLFF

clone size: once
J gene: TRBJ1-3
V gene: TRBV18
D gene: .
CDR3 DNA: TGTGCCAGCTCACACCGGGAGGATTCAGCTGGAAACACCATATATTTT
CDR3 protein: CASSHREDSAGNTIYF

clone size: .
J gene: TRBJ2-1
V gene: TRBV19
D gene: TRBD2
CDR3 DNA: TGTGCCAGTCGTCTGACTAGCGTTTCTTACAATGAGCAGTTCTTC
CDR3 protein: CASRLTSVSYNEQFF

clone size: .
J gene: TRBJ2-7
V gene: TRBV30
D gene: .
CDR3 DNA: TGTGCCTGGAGTCCCCAGGGCTACGAGCAGTACTTC
CDR3 protein: CAWSPQGYEQYF

clone size: .
J gene: TRBJ2-3
V gene: TRBV7-2
D gene: .
CDR3 DNA: TGTGCCAGCAGCTTAGCGGGACACACAGATACGCAGTATTTT
CDR3 protein: CASSLAGHTDTQYF

clone size: .
J gene: TRBJ1-1
V gene: TRBV27
D gene: TRBD1
CDR3 DNA: TGTGCCAGCAGACCGGCAGGGGGTAGCACTGAAGCTTTCTTT
CDR3 protein: CASRPAGGSTEAFF

clone size: few
J gene: TRBJ1-1
V gene: TRBV7-9
D gene: TRBD1
CDR3 DNA: TGTGCCAGCAGCCCTCCAGGGGGCACGAACACTGAAGCTTTCTTT
CDR3 protein: CASSPPGGTNTEAFF